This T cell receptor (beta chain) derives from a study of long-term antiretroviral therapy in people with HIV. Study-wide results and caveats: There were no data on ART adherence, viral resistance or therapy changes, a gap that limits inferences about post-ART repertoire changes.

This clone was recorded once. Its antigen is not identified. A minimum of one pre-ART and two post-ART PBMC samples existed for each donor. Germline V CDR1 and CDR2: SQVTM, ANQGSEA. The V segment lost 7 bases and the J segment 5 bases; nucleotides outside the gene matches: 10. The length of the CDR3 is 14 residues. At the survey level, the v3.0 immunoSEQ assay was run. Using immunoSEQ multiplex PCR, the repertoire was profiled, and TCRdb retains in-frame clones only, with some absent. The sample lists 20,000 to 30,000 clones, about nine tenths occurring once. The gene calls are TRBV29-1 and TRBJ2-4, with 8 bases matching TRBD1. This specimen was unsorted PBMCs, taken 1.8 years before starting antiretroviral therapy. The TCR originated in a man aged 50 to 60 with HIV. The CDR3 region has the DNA TGCAGCGCTTGGGACCGGACAGGGCAAAACATTCAGTACTTC. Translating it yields CSAWDRTGQNIQYF.